This TCR beta chain was sequenced in a study of cytomegalovirus exposure and HLA in healthy donors. This clone has just a few counts. The V gene's germline CDR1 is SGHKS and CDR2 YYEKEE (reference sequence). The length of the CDR3 is 15 residues. J lost 8 bases, V lost 5 bases, and 10 bases had no gene match. The PCR had 60 Vbeta and 13 Jbeta primers. Some clones are missing from TCRdb's copy, which holds only in-frame ones; the method was immunoSEQ multiplex PCR. Seen here are roughly 150,000 clones, under 70% observed once, and the top ten hold 10%. Sequenced: PBMCs. The sequence came from a young man in good health and CMV-seropositive. V usage is TRBV5-5 and J usage is TRBJ1-4, with TRBD1 matching over 9 bases. The CDR3 DNA reads as TGTGCCAGCAGACAGGGGGCGGTTGTTCACGAAAAACTGTTTTTT. This encodes CASRQGAVVHEKLFF.